This T cell receptor beta chain was captured by sequencing in a study of T-cell reconstitution after alpha-beta-depleted transplantation in children. This clonotype appeared a few times. Its antigen is still unknown. The TCRbeta library incorporated unique molecular identifiers. TCRdb processed the PCR reads anew with MiXCR; each CDR3 protein has one entry. The sample consists of hundreds of thousands of distinct CDR3 sequences, roughly 13% of them appearing once. The germline V and J ends were trimmed by 5 bases and 6 bases, with 4 bases remaining between them. This CDR3 region has 10 residues. Points from the study as a whole: Hyperexpanded clones declined; after one year, newly produced T cells mostly supplied diversity. Reportedly, alpha-beta T cells present about two months post-transplant originated from several hundred expanded clones of graft origin. There were some patients whose high TCRbeta diversity at day 60 came from surviving recipient T cells and thymic progenitors.

The receptor was derived from a girl aged 2 to 10 with congenital amegakaryocytic thrombocytopenia, due to receive a stem cell transplant. V is TRBV12-3 or TRBV12-4 and J is TRBJ1-2; D remains ambiguous. Sequencing was performed on PBMCs, taken before TCRalphabeta/CD19-depleted stem cell transplant. The CDR3 sequence: CASSGNGYTF. The CDR3 region has the DNA TGTGCCAGCAGTGGAAATGGCTACACCTTC.